This T cell receptor (beta chain) originates from a study of cytomegalovirus exposure and HLA in healthy donors. This CDR3 is built from 13 residues. CDR1 and CDR2 from the germline V gene are GTSNPN and SVGIG (reference sequence). J was trimmed by 7 bases and V by 8 bases; bases with no gene match: 5. Measured with immunoSEQ multiplex PCR; TCRdb has only the in-frame clones, and not every one. This sample carries about 150,000 clones, more than 75% of them seen once, and the ten largest clones take 2.5% to 3%. V gene TRBV30 combines with J gene TRBJ1-6, with 10 bases matching TRBD1. The receptor comes from a man between 18 and 35 years old in good health and CMV-seronegative. Sequencing was done on a sample of PBMCs. The CDR3 loop reads CARGQGENSPLHF. The CDR3 DNA sequence: TGTGCCCGCGGACAGGGGGAAAATTCACCCCTCCACTTT.